This TCR beta chain was identified in a study of tumor-infiltrating lymphocytes in primary liver carcinoma. Regarding the study as a whole: Tumors reached a significantly greater top-250-clone fraction than blood did (p = 0.039).

The CDR3 sequence is 16 residues long. Germline CDR1 reads SGHAT; CDR2 reads FQNNGV. Of note for this clonotype: Antigen specificity is unknown.

Unsorted bulk tissue (about 20-32 mg) underwent RNA and DNA co-extraction. Starting material of 450 to 500 ng total RNA yielded TCR beta cDNA via a constant-region primer. Amplification in three nested multiplex PCR rounds with slightly modified ARM-PCR gave rise to TCR beta libraries. Each of the first two PCR rounds ran roughly 9 cycles with TRBV1-TRBV30 forward and C-beta reverse primers. TCRdb redid the calling of the multiplex PCR reads with MiXCR, one entry per CDR3 protein. The sample has 45,000 or so distinct CDR3 sequences, roughly 75% seen once. The sample was tumor-adjacent normal liver tissue. This receptor was identified in a woman in her twenties or thirties with primary liver carcinoma and hepatitis B virus infection. The chain couples TRBV11-2 to TRBJ2-5; D is possibly TRBD1 or TRBD2 (5 bases each). The CDR3 DNA is TGTCCCAACAGCACAAGAACAGGAGGCGCGAAAGAGACCCAGTACTTC. Residues: CPNSTRTGGAKETQYF.